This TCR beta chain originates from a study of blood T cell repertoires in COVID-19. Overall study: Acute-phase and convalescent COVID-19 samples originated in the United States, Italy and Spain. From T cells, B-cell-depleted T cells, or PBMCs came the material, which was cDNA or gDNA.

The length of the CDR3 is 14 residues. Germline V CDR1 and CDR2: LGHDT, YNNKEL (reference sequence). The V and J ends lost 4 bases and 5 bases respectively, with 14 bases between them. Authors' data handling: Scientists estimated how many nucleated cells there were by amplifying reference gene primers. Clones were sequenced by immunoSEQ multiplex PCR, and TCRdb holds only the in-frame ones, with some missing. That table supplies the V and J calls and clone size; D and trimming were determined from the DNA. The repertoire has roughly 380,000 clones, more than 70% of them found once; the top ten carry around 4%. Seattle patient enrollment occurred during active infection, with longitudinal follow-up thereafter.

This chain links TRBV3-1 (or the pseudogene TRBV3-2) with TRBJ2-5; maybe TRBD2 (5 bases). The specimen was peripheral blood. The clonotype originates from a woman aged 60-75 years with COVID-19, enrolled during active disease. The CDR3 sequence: CASSRSGVLETQYF. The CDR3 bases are TGTGCCAGCAGCCGTTCCGGGGTTTTGGAGACCCAGTACTTC.